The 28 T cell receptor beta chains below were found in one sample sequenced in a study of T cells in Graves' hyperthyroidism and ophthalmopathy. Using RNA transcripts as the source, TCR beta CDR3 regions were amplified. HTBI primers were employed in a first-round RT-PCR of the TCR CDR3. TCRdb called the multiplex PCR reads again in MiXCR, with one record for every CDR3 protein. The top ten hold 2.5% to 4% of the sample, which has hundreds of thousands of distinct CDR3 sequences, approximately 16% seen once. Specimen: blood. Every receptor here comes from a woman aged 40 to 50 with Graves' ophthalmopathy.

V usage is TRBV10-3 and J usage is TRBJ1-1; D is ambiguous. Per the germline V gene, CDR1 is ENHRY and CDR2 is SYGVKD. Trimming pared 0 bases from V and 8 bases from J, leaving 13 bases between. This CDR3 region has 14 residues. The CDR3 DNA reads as TGTGCCATCAGTGAGTCATTGGTGGGAGTGGAAGCTTTCTTT. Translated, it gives CAISESLVGVEAFF.

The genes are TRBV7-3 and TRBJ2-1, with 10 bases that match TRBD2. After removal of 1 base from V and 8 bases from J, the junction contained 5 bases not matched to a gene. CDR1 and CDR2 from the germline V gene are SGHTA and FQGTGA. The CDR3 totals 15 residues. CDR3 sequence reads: CASSLNSGGADEQFF. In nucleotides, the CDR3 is TGTGCCAGCAGCTTAAACAGCGGGGGGGCCGATGAGCAGTTCTTC.

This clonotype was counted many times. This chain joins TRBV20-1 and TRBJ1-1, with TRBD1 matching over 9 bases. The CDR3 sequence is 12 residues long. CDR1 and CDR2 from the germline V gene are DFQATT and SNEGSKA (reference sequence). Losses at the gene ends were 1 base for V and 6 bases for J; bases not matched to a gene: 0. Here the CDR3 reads CSARGQGAEAFF. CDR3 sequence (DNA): TGCAGTGCTAGAGGACAGGGGGCTGAAGCTTTCTTT.

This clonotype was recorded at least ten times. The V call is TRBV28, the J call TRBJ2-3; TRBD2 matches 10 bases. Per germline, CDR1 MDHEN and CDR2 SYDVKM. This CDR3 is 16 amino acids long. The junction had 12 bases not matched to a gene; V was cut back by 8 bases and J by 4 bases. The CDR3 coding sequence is TGTGCCAGCCCCCCCGGCCGAGCGGGAGGGGCAGATACGCAGTATTTT. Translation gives CASPPGRAGGADTQYF.

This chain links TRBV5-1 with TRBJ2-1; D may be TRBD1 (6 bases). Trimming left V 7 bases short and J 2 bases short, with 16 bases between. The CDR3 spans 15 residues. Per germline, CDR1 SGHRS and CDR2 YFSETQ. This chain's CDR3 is CASRRGQAAYNEQFF. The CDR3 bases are TGCGCCAGCCGCCGGGGACAAGCGGCCTACAATGAGCAGTTCTTC. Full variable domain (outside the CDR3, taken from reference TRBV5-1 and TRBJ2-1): KAGVTQTPRYLIKTRGQQVTLSCSPISGHRSVSWYQQTPGQGLQFLFEYFSETQRNKGNFPGRFSGRQFSNSRSEMNVSTLELGDSALYLCASRRGQAAYNEQFFGPGTRLTVL.

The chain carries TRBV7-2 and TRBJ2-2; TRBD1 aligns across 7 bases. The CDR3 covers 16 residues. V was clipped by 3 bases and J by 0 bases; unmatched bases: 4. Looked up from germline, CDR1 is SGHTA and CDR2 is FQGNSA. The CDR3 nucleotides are TGTGCCAGCAGCTTTGGGACAGATACGAACACCGGGGAGCTGTTTTTT. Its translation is CASSFGTDTNTGELFF.

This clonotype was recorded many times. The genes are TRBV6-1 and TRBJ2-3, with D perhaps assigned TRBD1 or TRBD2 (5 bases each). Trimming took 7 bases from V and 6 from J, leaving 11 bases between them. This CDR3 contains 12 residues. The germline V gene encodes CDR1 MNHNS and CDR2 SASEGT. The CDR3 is CASIGEGDTQYF. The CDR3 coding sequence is TGTGCCAGCATAGGAGAGGGGGATACGCAGTATTTT.

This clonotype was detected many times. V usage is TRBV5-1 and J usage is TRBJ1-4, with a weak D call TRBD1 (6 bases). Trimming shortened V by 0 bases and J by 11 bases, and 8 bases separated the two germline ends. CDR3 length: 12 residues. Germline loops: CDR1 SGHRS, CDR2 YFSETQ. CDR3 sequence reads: CASSLEGGKLFF. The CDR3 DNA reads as TGCGCCAGCAGCTTGGAGGGGGGGAAACTGTTTTTT.

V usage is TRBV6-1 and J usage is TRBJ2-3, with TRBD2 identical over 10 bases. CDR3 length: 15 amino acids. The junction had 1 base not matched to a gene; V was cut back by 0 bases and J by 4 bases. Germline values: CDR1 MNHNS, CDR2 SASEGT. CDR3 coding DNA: TGTGCCAGCAGTGAAGCTCTAGCGGGAGCAGATACGCAGTATTTT. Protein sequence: CASSEALAGADTQYF.

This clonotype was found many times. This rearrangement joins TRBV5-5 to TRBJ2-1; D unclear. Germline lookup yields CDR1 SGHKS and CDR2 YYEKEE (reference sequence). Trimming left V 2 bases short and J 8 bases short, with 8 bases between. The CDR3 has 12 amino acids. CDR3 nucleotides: TGTGCCAGCAGCTTCAAGGGCGATGAGCAGTTCTTC. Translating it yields CASSFKGDEQFF.

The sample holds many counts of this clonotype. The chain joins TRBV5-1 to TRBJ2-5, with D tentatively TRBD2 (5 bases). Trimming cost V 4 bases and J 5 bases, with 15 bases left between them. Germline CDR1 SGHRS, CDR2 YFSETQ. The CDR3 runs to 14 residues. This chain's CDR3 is CASSGGLPAETQYF. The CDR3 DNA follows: TGCGCCAGCAGCGGCGGACTCCCCGCTGAGACCCAGTACTTC.

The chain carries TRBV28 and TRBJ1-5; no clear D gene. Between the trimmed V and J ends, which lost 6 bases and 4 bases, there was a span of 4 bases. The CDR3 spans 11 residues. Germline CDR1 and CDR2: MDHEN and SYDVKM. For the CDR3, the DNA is TGTGCCAGCAGGCGGAATCAGCCCCAGCATTTT. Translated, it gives CASRRNQPQHF.

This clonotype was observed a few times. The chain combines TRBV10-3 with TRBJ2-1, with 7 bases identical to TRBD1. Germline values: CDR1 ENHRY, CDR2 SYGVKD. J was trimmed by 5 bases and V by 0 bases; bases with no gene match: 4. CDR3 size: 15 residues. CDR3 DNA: TGTGCCATCAGTGAGTCGACAGGGAAACACAATGAGCAGTTCTTC. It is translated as CAISESTGKHNEQFF.

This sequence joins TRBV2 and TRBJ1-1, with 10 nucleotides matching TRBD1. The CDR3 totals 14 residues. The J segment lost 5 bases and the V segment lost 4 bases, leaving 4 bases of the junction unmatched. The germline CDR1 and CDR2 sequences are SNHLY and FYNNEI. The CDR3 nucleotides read TGTGCCAGCAGTGGGGGGACAGGGGAGACTGAAGCTTTCTTT. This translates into CASSGGTGETEAFF.

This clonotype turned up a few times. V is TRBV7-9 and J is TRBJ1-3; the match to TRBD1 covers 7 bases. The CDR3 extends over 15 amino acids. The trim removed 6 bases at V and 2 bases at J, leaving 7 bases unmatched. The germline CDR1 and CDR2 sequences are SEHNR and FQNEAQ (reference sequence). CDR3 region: CASSAPGTAGNTIYF. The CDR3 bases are TGTGCCAGCAGTGCTCCCGGGACAGCTGGAAACACCATATATTTT. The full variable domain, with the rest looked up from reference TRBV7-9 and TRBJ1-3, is DTGVSQNPRHKITKRGQNVTFRCDPISEHNRLYWYRQTLGQGPEFLTYFQNEAQLEKSRLLSDRFSAERPKGSFSTLEIQRTEQGDSAMYLCASSAPGTAGNTIYFGEGSWLTVV.

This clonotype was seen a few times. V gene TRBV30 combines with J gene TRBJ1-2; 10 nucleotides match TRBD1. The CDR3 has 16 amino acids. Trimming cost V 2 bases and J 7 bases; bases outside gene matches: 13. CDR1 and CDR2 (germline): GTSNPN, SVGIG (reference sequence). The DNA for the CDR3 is TGTGCCTGGAGTTCTGGGGCGACAGGGGGCTTGTTTGGCTACACCTTC. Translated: CAWSSGATGGLFGYTF. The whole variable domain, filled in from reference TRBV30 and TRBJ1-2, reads SQTIHQWPATLVQPVGSPLSLECTVEGTSNPNLYWYRQAAGRGLQLLFYSVGIGQISSEVPQNLSASRPQDRQFILSSKKLLLSDSGFYLCAWSSGATGGLFGYTFGSGTRLTVV.

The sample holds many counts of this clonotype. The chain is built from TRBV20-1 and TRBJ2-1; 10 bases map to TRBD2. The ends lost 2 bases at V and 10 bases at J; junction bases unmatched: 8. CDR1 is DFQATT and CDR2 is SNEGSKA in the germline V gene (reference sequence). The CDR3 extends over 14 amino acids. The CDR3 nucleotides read TGCAGTGCTAGACCCAGCGGGAGGGCGGGAGAGCAGTTCTTC. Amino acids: CSARPSGRAGEQFF.

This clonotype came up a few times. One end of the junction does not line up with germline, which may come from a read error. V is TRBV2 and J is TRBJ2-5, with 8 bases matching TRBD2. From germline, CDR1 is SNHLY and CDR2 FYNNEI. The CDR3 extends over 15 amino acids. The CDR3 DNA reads TGTGCCAGCAGTGAACAGCGGGGGCCACAAGAGGCCCAGTACTTC. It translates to CASSEQRGPQEAQYF. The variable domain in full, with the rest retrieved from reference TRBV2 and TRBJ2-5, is EPEVTQTPSHQVTQMGQEVILRCVPISNHLYFYWYRQILGQKVEFLVSFYNNEISEKSEIFDDQFSVERPDGSNFTLKIRSTKLEDSAMYFCASSEQRGPQEAQYFGPGTRLLVL.

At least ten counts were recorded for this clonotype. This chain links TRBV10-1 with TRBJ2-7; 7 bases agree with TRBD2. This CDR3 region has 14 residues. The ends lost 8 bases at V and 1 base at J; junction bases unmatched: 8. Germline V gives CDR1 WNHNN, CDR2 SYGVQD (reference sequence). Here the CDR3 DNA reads TGCGCCAGCCCCCCTCGGACTAGGTCCTACGAGCAGTACTTC. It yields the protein CASPPRTRSYEQYF.

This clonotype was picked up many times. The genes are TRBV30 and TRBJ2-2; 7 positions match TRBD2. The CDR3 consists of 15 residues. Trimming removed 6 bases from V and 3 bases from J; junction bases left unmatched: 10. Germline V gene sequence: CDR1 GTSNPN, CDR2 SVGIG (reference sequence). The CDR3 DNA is TGTGCCTGCACCACCGGGACTACTTACACCGGGGAGCTGTTTTTT. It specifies CACTTGTTYTGELFF.

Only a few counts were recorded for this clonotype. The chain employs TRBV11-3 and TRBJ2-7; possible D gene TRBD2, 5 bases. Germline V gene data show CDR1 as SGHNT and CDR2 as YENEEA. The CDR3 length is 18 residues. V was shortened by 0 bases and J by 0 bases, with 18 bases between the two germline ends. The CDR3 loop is CASSLDLEIWRFSYEQYF. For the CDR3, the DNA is TGTGCCAGCAGCTTAGATCTAGAAATCTGGAGGTTCTCCTACGAGCAGTACTTC. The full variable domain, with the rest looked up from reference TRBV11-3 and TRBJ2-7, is EAGVVQSPRYKIIEKKQPVAFWCNPISGHNTLYWYLQNLGQGPELLIRYENEEAVDDSQLPKDRFSAERLKGVDSTLKIQPAELGDSAVYLCASSLDLEIWRFSYEQYFGPGTRLTVT.

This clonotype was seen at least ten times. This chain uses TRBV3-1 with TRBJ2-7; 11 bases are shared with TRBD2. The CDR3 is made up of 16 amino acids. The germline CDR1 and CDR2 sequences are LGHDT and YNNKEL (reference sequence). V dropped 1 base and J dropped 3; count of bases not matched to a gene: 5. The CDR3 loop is CASSQGIAGGRYEQYF. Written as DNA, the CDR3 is TGTGCCAGCAGCCAAGGAATAGCGGGAGGGCGCTACGAGCAGTACTTC.

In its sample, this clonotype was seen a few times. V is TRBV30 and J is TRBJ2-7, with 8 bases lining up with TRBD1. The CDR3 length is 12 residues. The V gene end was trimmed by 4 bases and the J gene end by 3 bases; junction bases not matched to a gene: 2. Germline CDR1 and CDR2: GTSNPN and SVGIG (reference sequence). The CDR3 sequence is CAWTGGGYEQYF. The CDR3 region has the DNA TGTGCCTGGACAGGGGGCGGCTACGAGCAGTACTTC.

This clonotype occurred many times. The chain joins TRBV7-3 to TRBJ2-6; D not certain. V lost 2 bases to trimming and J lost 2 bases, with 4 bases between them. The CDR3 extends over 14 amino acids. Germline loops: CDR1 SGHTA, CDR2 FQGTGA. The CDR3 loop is CASSLSPGANVLTF. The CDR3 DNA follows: TGTGCCAGCAGCTTATCCCCTGGGGCCAACGTCCTGACTTTC. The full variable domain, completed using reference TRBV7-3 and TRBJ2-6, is GAGVSQTPSNKVTEKGKYVELRCDPISGHTALYWYRQSLGQGPEFLIYFQGTGAADDSGLPNDRFFAVRPEGSVSTLKIQRTERGDSAVYLCASSLSPGANVLTFGAGSRLTVL.

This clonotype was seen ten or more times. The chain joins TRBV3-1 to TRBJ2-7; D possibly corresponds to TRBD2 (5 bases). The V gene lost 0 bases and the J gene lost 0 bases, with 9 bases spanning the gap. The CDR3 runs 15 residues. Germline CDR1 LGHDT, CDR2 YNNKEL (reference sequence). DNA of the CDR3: TGTGCCAGCAGCCAAGATCCTAGCAGCTCCTACGAGCAGTACTTC. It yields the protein CASSQDPSSSYEQYF.

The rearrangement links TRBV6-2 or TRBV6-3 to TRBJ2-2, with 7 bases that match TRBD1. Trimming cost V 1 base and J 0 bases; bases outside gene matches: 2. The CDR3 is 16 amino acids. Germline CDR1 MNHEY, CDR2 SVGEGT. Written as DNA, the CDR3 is TGTGCCAGCAGTTACTGGCAGGGGGCGAACACCGGGGAGCTGTTTTTT. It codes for CASSYWQGANTGELFF.

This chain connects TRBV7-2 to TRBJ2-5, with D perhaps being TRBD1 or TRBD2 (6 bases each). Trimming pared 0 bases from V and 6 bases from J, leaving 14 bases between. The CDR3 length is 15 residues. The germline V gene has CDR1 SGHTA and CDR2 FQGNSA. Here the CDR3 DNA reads TGTGCCAGCAGCTTAGCCCCAGGGGACTGGAAGACCCAGTACTTC. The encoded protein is CASSLAPGDWKTQYF. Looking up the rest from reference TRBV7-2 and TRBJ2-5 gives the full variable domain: GAGVSQSPSNKVTEKGKDVELRCDPISGHTALYWYRQSLGQGLEFLIYFQGNSAPDKSGLPSDRFSAERTGGSVSTLTIQRTQQEDSAVYLCASSLAPGDWKTQYFGPGTRLLVL.

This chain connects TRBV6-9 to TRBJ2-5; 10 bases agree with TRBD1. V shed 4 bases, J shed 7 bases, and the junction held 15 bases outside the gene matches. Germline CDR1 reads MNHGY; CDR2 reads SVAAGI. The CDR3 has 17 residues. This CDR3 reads CASSFFVGTGARGTQYF. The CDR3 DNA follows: TGTGCCAGCAGTTTTTTCGTCGGGACAGGGGCCCGAGGGACCCAGTACTTC.